The 7 T cell receptor beta chains given below trace back to one sample, sequenced in a study of CD8+ T cells in alopecia areata. The treatment denotes: oral pan-JAK inhibitor, 5-10 mg twice daily. RNA was extracted and reverse transcribed into cDNA as the sequencing template. Produced via immunoSEQ multiplex PCR; TCRdb's table is partial and in-frame only. Seen here are approximately 300,000 clones, roughly 60% observed once, and the top ten hold under 2%. The starting material was CD4+ T cells sorted from blood, obtained at week 24, from a patient treated with tofacitinib. These receptors all stem from a human donor with alopecia areata.

To note about this clone: The junction departs from germline at one end; a sequencing error may be responsible. The chain joins TRBV7-7 to TRBJ2-2; D call uncertain. The germline gives CDR1 SSHAT, CDR2 FNYEAQ (reference sequence). This CDR3 has 13 amino acids. The CDR3, as DNA: TGTGCTAGCAGCTTCGGCTACACCGGGGAGCTGTTTTTT. This translates into CASSFGYTGELFF.

This clone occurred a few times. The chain recombines TRBV5-1 with TRBJ1-1; a possible D gene is TRBD1 (6 bases). This CDR3 has 16 residues. The V end lost 7 bases, the J end lost 0 bases, and 19 bases lay between the germline ends. Germline V lookup: CDR1 SGHRS, CDR2 YFSETQ. The CDR3 is CASHERTGHMNTEAFF. The CDR3, as DNA: TGCGCCAGCCATGAGAGAACGGGACATATGAACACTGAAGCTTTCTTT.

The chain recombines TRBV7-2 with TRBJ1-6; no definite D call. Trimming took off 5 bases at V and 9 bases at J, with 8 bases between the two ends. From germline, CDR1 is SGHTA and CDR2 FQGNSA. The CDR3 sequence is 12 residues long. Written as DNA, the CDR3 is TGTGCCAGCAGCCCTCTCTTTTCACCCCTCCACTTT. This encodes CASSPLFSPLHF.

This chain connects TRBV29-1 to TRBJ1-1; no clear D. With 6 bases removed from V and 3 bases from J, the gap between germline ends came to 17 bases. Germline V lookup: CDR1 SQVTM, CDR2 ANQGSEA. The CDR3 covers 14 residues. The CDR3: CSVNSHLRDTEAFF. As DNA, the CDR3 is TGCAGCGTCAACAGTCATTTGCGGGACACTGAAGCTTTCTTT.

The gene calls are TRBV7-2 and TRBJ2-3; D is ambiguous. CDR1 and CDR2 from the germline V gene are SGHTA and FQGNSA. V gave up 5 bases and J gave up 11 bases, with 14 bases separating them. The CDR3 covers 12 residues. CDR3 sequence reads: CASSLVGRVQYF. CDR3 nucleotides: TGTGCCAGCAGCCTCGTAGGCCGTGTGCAGTATTTT.

The V call is TRBV20-1, the J call TRBJ1-1; TRBD1 might be the D (5 bases). Germline V gene lookup returns CDR1 DFQATT and CDR2 SNEGSKA (reference sequence). CDR3 size: 11 residues. CDR3 residues: CSRVLGTEAFF. The CDR3 bases are TGCAGCAGGGTACTCGGAACTGAAGCTTTCTTT.

J is TRBJ1-6 and V is TRBV6-1; 10 positions agree with TRBD1. CDR1 is MNHNS, CDR2 SASEGT, per germline. The V gene end was trimmed by 3 bases and the J gene end by 7 bases; junction bases not matched to a gene: 0. The CDR3 has 14 residues. Written as DNA, the CDR3 is TGTGCCAGCAGTGAGGGACAGGGGAATTCACCCCTCCACTTT. Translation gives CASSEGQGNSPLHF.